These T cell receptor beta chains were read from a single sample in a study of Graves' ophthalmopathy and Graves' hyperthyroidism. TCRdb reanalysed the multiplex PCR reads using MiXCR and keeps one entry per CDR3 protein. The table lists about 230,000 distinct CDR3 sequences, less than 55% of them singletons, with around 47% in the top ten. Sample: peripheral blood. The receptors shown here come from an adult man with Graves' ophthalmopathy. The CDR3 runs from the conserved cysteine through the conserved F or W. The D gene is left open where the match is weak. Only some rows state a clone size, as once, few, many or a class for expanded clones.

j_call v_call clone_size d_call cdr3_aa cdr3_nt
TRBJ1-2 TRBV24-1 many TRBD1 CATSDPGGNAPDYGYTF TGTGCCACCAGTGATCCAGGGGGGAACGCTCCAGACTATGGCTACACCTTC
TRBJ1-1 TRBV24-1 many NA CATSDDRAGNTEAFF TGTGCCACCAGTGATGATAGGGCAGGGAACACTGAAGCTTTCTTT
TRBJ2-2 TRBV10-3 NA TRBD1 CASRYGQGRSGELFF TGTGCCAGCAGATATGGACAGGGTAGGAGCGGGGAGCTGTTTTTT
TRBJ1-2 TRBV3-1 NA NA CASGAGTSYGYTF TGTGCCAGCGGAGCAGGGACGTCCTATGGCTACACCTTC
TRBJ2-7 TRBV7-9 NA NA CASSTRLSGSYEQYF TGTGCCAGCAGCACAAGGCTTAGCGGCTCCTACGAGCAGTACTTC
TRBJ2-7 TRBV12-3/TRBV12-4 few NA CASSEGRGYQYF TGTGCCAGCAGTGAGGGCCGCGGGTACCAGTACTTC
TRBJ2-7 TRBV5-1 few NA CASSVDGGSLSYEQYF TGCGCCAGCAGCGTCGACGGAGGATCACTCTCCTACGAGCAGTACTTC
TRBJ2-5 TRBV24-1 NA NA CATSDYLANREETQYF TGTGCCACCAGTGATTACTTGGCGAACCGGGAGGAGACCCAGTACTTC
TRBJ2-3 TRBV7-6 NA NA CASSPTGSWGDTQYF TGTGCCAGCAGCCCCACAGGGTCCTGGGGAGATACGCAGTATTTT
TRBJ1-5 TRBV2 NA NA CASRRRWGDSNQPQHF TGTGCCAGCAGGCGTCGTTGGGGGGATAGCAATCAGCCCCAGCATTTT
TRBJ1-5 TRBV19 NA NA CASSMTGISNQPQHF TGTGCCAGTAGTATGACAGGAATTAGCAATCAGCCCCAGCATTTT